These T cell receptor beta chains were read from a single sample in a study of control samples from healthy donors and cancer patients. Sequencing was performed with immunoSEQ multiplex PCR; in TCRdb, only in-frame clones are kept and a portion is missing. This table has 120,000 to 150,000 clones, roughly 89% appearing once. Source material: blood. These receptors all stem from a young man in good health. Both conserved end residues are part of each CDR3. Each record gives: D gene, clone size, V gene, J gene, CDR3 DNA, CDR3 protein. A D gene is named only where the DNA matches it firmly. Expanded clones get a size class; other rows say once, few or many, or leave the size out.

d_gene: .; abundance: .; v_gene: TRBV27; j_gene: TRBJ2-5; CDR3nt: TGTGCCAGCGGCTTCTCTATGGGAGAGACCCAGTACTTC; CDR3aa: CASGFSMGETQYF
d_gene: TRBD2; abundance: .; v_gene: TRBV6-6; j_gene: TRBJ2-5; CDR3nt: TGTGCCAGCAGACTAGCGGGGGGCCCGGGGGAGACCCAGTACTTC; CDR3aa: CASRLAGGPGETQYF
d_gene: .; abundance: .; v_gene: TRBV21-1; j_gene: TRBJ1-1; CDR3nt: TGTGCCAGCAGCCAGAGGACAGGGGGCACTGAAGCTTTCTTT; CDR3aa: CASSQRTGGTEAFF
d_gene: TRBD1; abundance: few; v_gene: TRBV6-5; j_gene: TRBJ2-7; CDR3nt: TGTGCCACCGAGGACAGGGGTCCCTACGAGCAGTACTTC; CDR3aa: CATEDRGPYEQYF
d_gene: .; abundance: .; v_gene: TRBV5-1; j_gene: TRBJ2-7; CDR3nt: TGCGCCAGCAGCTTGGTGGCAGGGTCATCCTACGAGCAGTACTTC; CDR3aa: CASSLVAGSSYEQYF
d_gene: .; abundance: .; v_gene: TRBV6-2/TRBV6-3; j_gene: TRBJ2-7; CDR3nt: TGTGCCAGCAGCGCGCGGACAGACTCCTACGAGCAGTACTTC; CDR3aa: CASSARTDSYEQYF
d_gene: TRBD1; abundance: .; v_gene: TRBV11-3; j_gene: TRBJ2-5; CDR3nt: TGTGCCAGCAGCAGCCGGGACAGGGACCAAGAGACCCAGTACTTC; CDR3aa: CASSSRDRDQETQYF
d_gene: TRBD2; abundance: .; v_gene: TRBV20-1; j_gene: TRBJ2-3; CDR3nt: TGCAGTGCTAGTACTGGACTAGCGGGGGGGGGCGCAGATACGCAGTATTTT; CDR3aa: CSASTGLAGGGADTQYF
d_gene: TRBD2; abundance: .; v_gene: TRBV19; j_gene: TRBJ2-7; CDR3nt: TGTGCCAGTAGTATACCCGGGGGGGAGCAGTACTTC; CDR3aa: CASSIPGGEQYF
d_gene: .; abundance: .; v_gene: TRBV6-1; j_gene: TRBJ1-2; CDR3nt: TGTGCCAGCAGTGAAGACCCTTCCGGTGGCTATGGCTACACCTTC; CDR3aa: CASSEDPSGGYGYTF
d_gene: TRBD1; abundance: .; v_gene: TRBV6-6; j_gene: TRBJ2-6; CDR3nt: TGTGCCAGCAGTCCCGGGACAGGGCCCCATGCGGGGGCCAACGTCCTGACTTTC; CDR3aa: CASSPGTGPHAGANVLTF
d_gene: TRBD2; abundance: .; v_gene: TRBV10-3; j_gene: TRBJ2-7; CDR3nt: TGTGCCATCAGTGATTGGCGGGAGGCCCCCTCCTACGAGCAGTACTTC; CDR3aa: CAISDWREAPSYEQYF
d_gene: TRBD2; abundance: .; v_gene: TRBV9; j_gene: TRBJ2-1; CDR3nt: TGTGCCAGCAGTGGGACTAGGAGCTCCTACAATGAGCAGTTCTTC; CDR3aa: CASSGTRSSYNEQFF
d_gene: .; abundance: .; v_gene: TRBV24-1; j_gene: TRBJ2-3; CDR3nt: TGTGCCACCAGTGATATCGGCGGGGGCAGCACAGATACGCAGTATTTT; CDR3aa: CATSDIGGGSTDTQYF
d_gene: TRBD2; abundance: once; v_gene: TRBV5-6; j_gene: TRBJ2-2; CDR3nt: TGTGCCAGCAGCGAGGGACTAGCAGGCGGGGAGCTGTTTTTT; CDR3aa: CASSEGLAGGELFF
d_gene: TRBD1; abundance: .; v_gene: TRBV2; j_gene: TRBJ1-5; CDR3nt: TGTGCCAGCAGTTCCCGGGACAGGGATTTTCAGCCCCAGCATTTT; CDR3aa: CASSSRDRDFQPQHF
d_gene: .; abundance: few; v_gene: TRBV28; j_gene: TRBJ1-2; CDR3nt: TGTGCCACCAGCTCAGGGAGCTATGGCTACACCTTC; CDR3aa: CATSSGSYGYTF
d_gene: .; abundance: once; v_gene: TRBV15; j_gene: TRBJ1-1; CDR3nt: TGTGCCACCAGCAGAGATGGCACGAACACTGAAGCTTTCTTT; CDR3aa: CATSRDGTNTEAFF
d_gene: .; abundance: .; v_gene: TRBV7-9; j_gene: TRBJ2-5; CDR3nt: TGTGCCAGCAGCCCTCCCTTCACGGAGCGGACCCAGTACTTC; CDR3aa: CASSPPFTERTQYF
d_gene: .; abundance: .; v_gene: TRBV4-1; j_gene: TRBJ2-7; CDR3nt: TGCGCCAGCAGCCAGGGGGGTCTAGGGTCCTACGAGCAGTACTTC; CDR3aa: CASSQGGLGSYEQYF
d_gene: TRBD1; abundance: .; v_gene: TRBV2; j_gene: TRBJ1-3; CDR3nt: TGTGCCAGCACTAACCAGGGGGCGTGGAACACCATATATTTT; CDR3aa: CASTNQGAWNTIYF
d_gene: TRBD1; abundance: .; v_gene: TRBV6-5; j_gene: TRBJ2-7; CDR3nt: TGTGCCAGCAGGGGGACAGGGATAGCCTACGAGCAGTACTTC; CDR3aa: CASRGTGIAYEQYF
d_gene: .; abundance: once; v_gene: TRBV25-1; j_gene: TRBJ2-2; CDR3nt: TGTGCCAGCAGTGAAGCCGGGGAGCTGTTTTTT; CDR3aa: CASSEAGELFF
d_gene: TRBD1; abundance: .; v_gene: TRBV24-1; j_gene: TRBJ1-3; CDR3nt: TGTGCCACCAGTGATCCCAGGACAGGAGGATCCGGAAACACCATATATTTT; CDR3aa: CATSDPRTGGSGNTIYF
d_gene: .; abundance: .; v_gene: TRBV9; j_gene: TRBJ1-2; CDR3nt: TGTGCCAGCAGCGAGGCGGCTTACTATGGCTACACCTTC; CDR3aa: CASSEAAYYGYTF
d_gene: TRBD1; abundance: .; v_gene: TRBV5-1; j_gene: TRBJ2-7; CDR3nt: TGCGCCAGCAGCGCACAGGGGGCGGCCTACGAGCAGTACTTC; CDR3aa: CASSAQGAAYEQYF
d_gene: .; abundance: .; v_gene: TRBV10-3; j_gene: TRBJ2-5; CDR3nt: TGTGCCATCAGTGATACGGGAGAAGAGACCCAGTACTTC; CDR3aa: CAISDTGEETQYF
d_gene: .; abundance: .; v_gene: TRBV9; j_gene: TRBJ2-3; CDR3nt: TGTGCCAGCAGCGTAGCTCCCCGAATGGGAGATACGCAGTATTTT; CDR3aa: CASSVAPRMGDTQYF
d_gene: TRBD1; abundance: .; v_gene: TRBV7-6; j_gene: TRBJ1-4; CDR3nt: TGTGCCAGCAGCTTAGCCGGGACAGGGGGCCTCGATGAAAAACTGTTTTTT; CDR3aa: CASSLAGTGGLDEKLFF
d_gene: .; abundance: .; v_gene: TRBV6-1; j_gene: TRBJ2-5; CDR3nt: TGTGCCAGCAGTGAATGGGCAGACCAAGAGACCCAGTACTTC; CDR3aa: CASSEWADQETQYF
d_gene: .; abundance: .; v_gene: TRBV9; j_gene: TRBJ2-7; CDR3nt: TGTGCCAGCAGCGTAGACCCGAGCTCCTACGAGCAGTACTTC; CDR3aa: CASSVDPSSYEQYF
d_gene: TRBD2; abundance: .; v_gene: TRBV9; j_gene: TRBJ2-1; CDR3nt: TGTGCCAGCAGCGCCGTGGTGGGCGGGAGTAGCTCCTACAATGAGCAGTTCTTC; CDR3aa: CASSAVVGGSSSYNEQFF
d_gene: TRBD2; abundance: .; v_gene: TRBV29-1; j_gene: TRBJ2-3; CDR3nt: TGCAGCGAGACTAGCGGGAGTACAGATACGCAGTATTTT; CDR3aa: CSETSGSTDTQYF
d_gene: .; abundance: .; v_gene: TRBV4-3; j_gene: TRBJ2-1; CDR3nt: TGCGCCAGCAGCCAATCCATTAGCCCTGGCTACAATGAGCAGTTCTTC; CDR3aa: CASSQSISPGYNEQFF
d_gene: .; abundance: .; v_gene: TRBV6-5; j_gene: TRBJ2-1; CDR3nt: TGTGCCAGCAGTTATGGGGTTTACAATGAGCAGTTCTTC; CDR3aa: CASSYGVYNEQFF
d_gene: .; abundance: .; v_gene: TRBV19; j_gene: TRBJ1-5; CDR3nt: TGTGCCAGTAGTAGGTCGGCAGTCAATCAGCCCCAGCATTTT; CDR3aa: CASSRSAVNQPQHF
d_gene: .; abundance: .; v_gene: TRBV7-6; j_gene: TRBJ1-1; CDR3nt: TGTGCCAGCAGCTTATTCCCTAAGGGCACTGAAGCTTTCTTT; CDR3aa: CASSLFPKGTEAFF
d_gene: .; abundance: .; v_gene: TRBV19; j_gene: TRBJ2-1; CDR3nt: TGTGCCAGTACCGATGGGTCATTAAGGGATGAGCAGTTCTTC; CDR3aa: CASTDGSLRDEQFF
d_gene: .; abundance: .; v_gene: TRBV4-2; j_gene: TRBJ2-7; CDR3nt: TGTGCCAGCAGCCAGCGGGGCAACTACGAGCAGTACTTC; CDR3aa: CASSQRGNYEQYF
d_gene: .; abundance: once; v_gene: TRBV5-3; j_gene: TRBJ2-1; CDR3nt: TGTGCCAGAAGCTTGCAGGCCCTCACACAAGGATCCTACAATGAGCAGTTCTTC; CDR3aa: CARSLQALTQGSYNEQFF
d_gene: .; abundance: .; v_gene: TRBV6-5; j_gene: TRBJ1-5; CDR3nt: TGTGCCAGCAGTTACCAACCCGGGGGCAGGCAGCCCCAGCATTTT; CDR3aa: CASSYQPGGRQPQHF
d_gene: TRBD2; abundance: .; v_gene: TRBV4-1; j_gene: TRBJ2-5; CDR3nt: TGCGCCAGCAGCTATATAGCGGGGGAGCCACAAGAGACCCAGTACTTC; CDR3aa: CASSYIAGEPQETQYF
d_gene: TRBD1; abundance: .; v_gene: TRBV6-6; j_gene: TRBJ2-3; CDR3nt: TGTGCCAGCAGTCCGGGACAGGGGCGATTGGGGGATACGCAGTATTTT; CDR3aa: CASSPGQGRLGDTQYF
d_gene: .; abundance: .; v_gene: TRBV3-1/TRBV3-2; j_gene: TRBJ2-5; CDR3nt: TGTGCCAGCAGCCAAGATGGTGGAGGGGGCGAGACCCAGTACTTC; CDR3aa: CASSQDGGGGETQYF
d_gene: .; abundance: .; v_gene: TRBV5-8; j_gene: TRBJ2-2; CDR3nt: TGTGCCAGCAGCTTGGCTTGGACCGGGGAGCTGTTTTTT; CDR3aa: CASSLAWTGELFF
d_gene: .; abundance: .; v_gene: TRBV5-4; j_gene: TRBJ2-6; CDR3nt: TGTGCCAGCAGCCTAGGGGACTTTACCTCTGGGGCCAACGTCCTGACTTTC; CDR3aa: CASSLGDFTSGANVLTF
d_gene: TRBD1; abundance: .; v_gene: TRBV11-3; j_gene: TRBJ2-1; CDR3nt: TGTGCCAGCAGCTTAGAGGTGACAGGGTACAATGAGCAGTTCTTC; CDR3aa: CASSLEVTGYNEQFF
d_gene: TRBD2; abundance: .; v_gene: TRBV9; j_gene: TRBJ2-2; CDR3nt: TGTGCCAGCAGCGTAGGACTAGCGGGGGGGCGGTACACCGGGGAGCTGTTTTTT; CDR3aa: CASSVGLAGGRYTGELFF
d_gene: .; abundance: .; v_gene: TRBV5-1; j_gene: TRBJ2-5; CDR3nt: TGCGCCAGCAGCTTGATACTTCGAGAGACCCAGTACTTC; CDR3aa: CASSLILRETQYF
d_gene: TRBD1; abundance: .; v_gene: TRBV6-2/TRBV6-3; j_gene: TRBJ1-1; CDR3nt: TGTGCCAGCAGTTACCGGGACAGGGCCGAAGCTTTCTTT; CDR3aa: CASSYRDRAEAFF
d_gene: .; abundance: .; v_gene: TRBV6-2/TRBV6-3; j_gene: TRBJ1-2; CDR3nt: TGTGCCAGCAGCCCATGGACACAAGGCTACACCTTC; CDR3aa: CASSPWTQGYTF
d_gene: .; abundance: .; v_gene: TRBV6-1; j_gene: TRBJ2-1; CDR3nt: TGTGCCAGCAGTGGCCCCCCCCGCGGGCCTAGGAGTGAGCAGTTCTTC; CDR3aa: CASSGPPRGPRSEQFF
d_gene: TRBD2; abundance: .; v_gene: TRBV11-2; j_gene: TRBJ2-5; CDR3nt: TGTGCCAGCAGCCTGGGACTAGCGGGTGTGGGAGAGACCCAGTACTTC; CDR3aa: CASSLGLAGVGETQYF
d_gene: TRBD2; abundance: .; v_gene: TRBV7-6; j_gene: TRBJ2-3; CDR3nt: TGTGCCAGCAGCCTCCTCGGGACTAGCGGGGGGTACCAACCAACGCAGTATTTT; CDR3aa: CASSLLGTSGGYQPTQYF
d_gene: .; abundance: .; v_gene: TRBV4-1; j_gene: TRBJ1-2; CDR3nt: TGCGCCAGCAGCCATTCCCCAAACGGGGGCTACACCTTC; CDR3aa: CASSHSPNGGYTF
d_gene: .; abundance: once; v_gene: TRBV28; j_gene: TRBJ2-7; CDR3nt: TGTGCCAGCAGTTGGGCGACAGCGAGCTCCTACGAGCAGTACTTC; CDR3aa: CASSWATASSYEQYF
d_gene: .; abundance: .; v_gene: TRBV19; j_gene: TRBJ2-7; CDR3nt: TGTGCCAGTAGTACCGTCCAGGGTTACGAGCAGTACTTC; CDR3aa: CASSTVQGYEQYF
d_gene: TRBD1; abundance: .; v_gene: TRBV2; j_gene: TRBJ1-2; CDR3nt: TGTGCCAGCAGTCCGACAGGGAGCTATGGCTACACCTTC; CDR3aa: CASSPTGSYGYTF